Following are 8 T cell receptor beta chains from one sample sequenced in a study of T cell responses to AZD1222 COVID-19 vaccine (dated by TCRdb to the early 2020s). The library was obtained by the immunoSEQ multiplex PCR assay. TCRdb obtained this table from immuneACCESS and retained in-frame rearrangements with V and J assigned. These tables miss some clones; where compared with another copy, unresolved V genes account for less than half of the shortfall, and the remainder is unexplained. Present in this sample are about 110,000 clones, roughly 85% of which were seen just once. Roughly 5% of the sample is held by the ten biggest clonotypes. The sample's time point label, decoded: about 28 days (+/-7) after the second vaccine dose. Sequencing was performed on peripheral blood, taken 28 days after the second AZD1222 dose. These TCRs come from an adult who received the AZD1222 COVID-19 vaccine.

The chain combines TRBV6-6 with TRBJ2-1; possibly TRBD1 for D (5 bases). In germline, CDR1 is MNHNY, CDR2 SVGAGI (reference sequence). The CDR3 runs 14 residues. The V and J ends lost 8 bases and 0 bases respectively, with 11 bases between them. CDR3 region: CASSLTGSYNEQFF. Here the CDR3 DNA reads TGTGCCAGCTCCCTTACAGGCTCCTACAATGAGCAGTTCTTC.

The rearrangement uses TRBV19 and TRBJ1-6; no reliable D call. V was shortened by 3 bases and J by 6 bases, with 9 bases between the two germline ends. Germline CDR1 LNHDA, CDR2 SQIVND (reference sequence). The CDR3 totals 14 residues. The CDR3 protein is CASSIKGINSPLHF. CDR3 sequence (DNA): TGTGCCAGTAGTATTAAAGGGATTAATTCACCCCTCCACTTT.

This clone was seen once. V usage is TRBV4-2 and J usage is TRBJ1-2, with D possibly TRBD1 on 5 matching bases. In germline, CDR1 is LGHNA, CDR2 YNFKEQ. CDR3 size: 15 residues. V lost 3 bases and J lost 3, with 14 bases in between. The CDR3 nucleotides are TGTGCCAGCAGCCAGGGGGAAGCGTCAGACTATGGCTACACCTTC. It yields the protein CASSQGEASDYGYTF.

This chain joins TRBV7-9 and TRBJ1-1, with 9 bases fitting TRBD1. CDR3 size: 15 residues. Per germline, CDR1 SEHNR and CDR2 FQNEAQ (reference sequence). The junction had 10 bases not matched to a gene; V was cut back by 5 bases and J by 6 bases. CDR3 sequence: CASSPPDRGPAEAFF. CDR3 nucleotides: TGTGCCAGCAGCCCCCCGGACAGGGGACCGGCTGAAGCTTTCTTT.

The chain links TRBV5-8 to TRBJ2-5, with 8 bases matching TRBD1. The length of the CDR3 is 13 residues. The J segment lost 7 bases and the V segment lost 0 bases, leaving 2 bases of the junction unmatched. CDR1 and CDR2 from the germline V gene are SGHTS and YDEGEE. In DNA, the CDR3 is TGTGCCAGCAGCTTGGACAGGGGGAGGACCCAGTACTTC. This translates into CASSLDRGRTQYF.

This chain's CDR3 is CASGLVSSNEQFF. CDR3 DNA sequence: TGTGCTAGTGGTTTGGTCTCTTCCAATGAGCAGTTCTTC. This chain joins TRBV12-5 and TRBJ2-1, with D uncertain. Germline CDR1 reads LGHNT; CDR2 reads FRNRAP. The CDR3 extends over 13 amino acids. Trimming pared 0 bases from V and 6 bases from J, leaving 6 bases between.

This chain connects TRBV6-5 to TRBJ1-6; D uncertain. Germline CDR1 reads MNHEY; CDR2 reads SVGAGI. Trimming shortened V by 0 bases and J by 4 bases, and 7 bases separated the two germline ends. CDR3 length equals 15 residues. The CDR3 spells CASSYSAGYNSPLHF. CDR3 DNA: TGTGCCAGCAGTTACTCCGCGGGGTATAATTCACCCCTCCACTTT.

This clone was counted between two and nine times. CDR3 in DNA: TGCGCCAGCAGCCCGACGATTACTAACTATGGCTACACCTTC. Protein product: CASSPTITNYGYTF. The gene calls are TRBV4-3 and TRBJ1-2; D uncertain. The germline V gene has CDR1 LGHNA and CDR2 YSLEER. The length of the CDR3 is 14 residues. Trimming shortened V by 4 bases and J by 0 bases, and 9 bases separated the two germline ends.